The clone carrying this T cell receptor (beta chain) has only a few counts. This table comes from immunoSEQ multiplex PCR, and its TCRdb copy is limited to in-frame clones, with some not included. The table includes around 360,000 clones, about 89% detected once. These data originate in a study of blood T cell repertoires in COVID-19. CDR3 size: 14 residues. V was pared by 11 bases and J by 5 bases, with 11 bases of the junction left unmatched. Sequenced material: peripheral blood. The sequence came from a woman aged 25 to 39 with COVID-19, enrolled during active disease. This chain joins TRBV23-1 and TRBJ2-7, with 11 bases identical to TRBD1. TRBV23-1 is classed as an ORF, of uncertain function. As DNA, the CDR3 is TGCGCCCCCATAACTGGGACAGGGGGACACGAGCAGTACTTC. Translating it yields CAPITGTGGHEQYF.